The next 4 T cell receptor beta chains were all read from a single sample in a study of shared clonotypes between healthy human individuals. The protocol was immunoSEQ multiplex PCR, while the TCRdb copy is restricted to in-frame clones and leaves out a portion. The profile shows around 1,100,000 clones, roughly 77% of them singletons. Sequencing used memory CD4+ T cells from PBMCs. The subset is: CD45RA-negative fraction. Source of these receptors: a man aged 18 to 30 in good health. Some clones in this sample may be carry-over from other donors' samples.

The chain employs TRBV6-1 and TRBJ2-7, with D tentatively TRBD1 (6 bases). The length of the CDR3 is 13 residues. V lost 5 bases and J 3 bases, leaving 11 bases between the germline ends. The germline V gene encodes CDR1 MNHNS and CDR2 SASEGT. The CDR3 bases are TGTGCCAGCAGTACATGGGACAACTACGAGCAGTACTTC. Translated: CASSTWDNYEQYF.

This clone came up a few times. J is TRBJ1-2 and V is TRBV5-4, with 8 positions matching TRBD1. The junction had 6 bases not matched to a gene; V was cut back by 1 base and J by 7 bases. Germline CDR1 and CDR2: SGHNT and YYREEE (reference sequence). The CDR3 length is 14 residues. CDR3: CASSLFVTGGGYTF. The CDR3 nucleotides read TGTGCCAGCAGCTTGTTTGTTACAGGGGGTGGCTACACCTTC.

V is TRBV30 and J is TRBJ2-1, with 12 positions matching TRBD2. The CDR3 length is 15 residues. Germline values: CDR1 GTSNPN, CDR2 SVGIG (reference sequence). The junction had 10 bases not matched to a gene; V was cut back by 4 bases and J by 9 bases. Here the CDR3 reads CAWTPRLAGGFEQFF. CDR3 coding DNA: TGTGCCTGGACCCCCAGGCTAGCGGGAGGGTTTGAGCAGTTCTTC.

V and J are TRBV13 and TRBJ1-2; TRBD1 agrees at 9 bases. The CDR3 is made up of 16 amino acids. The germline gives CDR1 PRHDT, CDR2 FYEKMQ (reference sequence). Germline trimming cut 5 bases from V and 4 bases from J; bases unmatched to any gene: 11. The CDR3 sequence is CASSEHPGTGSYGYTF. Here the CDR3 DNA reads TGTGCCAGCAGCGAGCACCCCGGGACAGGGAGCTATGGCTACACCTTC.